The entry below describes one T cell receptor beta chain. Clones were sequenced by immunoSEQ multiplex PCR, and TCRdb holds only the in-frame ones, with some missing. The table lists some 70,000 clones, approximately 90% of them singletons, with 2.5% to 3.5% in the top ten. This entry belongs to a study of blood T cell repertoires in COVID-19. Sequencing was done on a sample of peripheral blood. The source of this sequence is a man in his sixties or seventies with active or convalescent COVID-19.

As DNA, the CDR3 is TGTGCCAGCAGCGTTCACGGGACAGGGGGCTCCTATGGCTACACCTTC. Translation: CASSVHGTGGSYGYTF. V and J are TRBV9 and TRBJ1-2, with 12 bases aligning to TRBD1. V gave up 2 bases and J gave up 4 bases; unmatched junction bases: 6. The CDR3 is 16 amino acids. CDR1 is SGDLS and CDR2 is YYNGEE in the germline V gene.